These T cell receptor beta chains were read from a single sample in a study of cytomegalovirus exposure and HLA in healthy donors. Assay used: immunoSEQ multiplex PCR; TCRdb lists only in-frame clones, some missing. The profile covers about 140,000 clones, with about three quarters appearing a single time and less than 11% taken by the ten largest. The sequenced sample consisted of PBMCs. These receptor sequences come from a man aged 25-45 years in good health and CMV-seropositive. Both conserved end residues are part of each CDR3. D genes are given only for firm matches. Not all rows give a size; the values are once, few, many and, for expanded clones, a class.

clone size,J gene,V gene,D gene,CDR3 protein,CDR3 DNA
-,TRBJ2-5,TRBV30,-,CAWTPPGFQETQYF,TGTGCCTGGACTCCCCCGGGATTCCAAGAGACCCAGTACTTC
-,TRBJ1-2,TRBV5-1,-,CASSLGSEEYGYTF,TGCGCCAGCAGCTTGGGTTCGGAGGAGTATGGCTACACCTTC
-,TRBJ1-2,TRBV5-6,-,CASSQLPFTEANYGYTF,TGCGCCAGCAGCCAATTACCCTTCACAGAAGCTAACTATGGCTACACCTTC
-,TRBJ2-1,TRBV28,-,CASATYNEQFF,TGTGCCAGCGCTACCTACAATGAGCAGTTCTTC
-,TRBJ1-2,TRBV5-8,-,CASSLGEGVYGYTF,TGTGCCAGCAGCTTGGGAGAGGGGGTCTATGGCTACACCTTC
-,TRBJ1-3,TRBV12-5,-,CASGGRGNTIYF,TGTGCTAGTGGGGGCCGTGGAAACACCATATATTTT
-,TRBJ2-1,TRBV14,-,CASSQEPLAIGEQFF,TGTGCCAGCAGCCAAGAGCCCCTAGCGATAGGTGAGCAGTTCTTC
-,TRBJ1-1,TRBV6-5,TRBD1,CASGGTGDTEAFF,TGTGCCAGCGGCGGGACAGGCGACACTGAAGCTTTCTTT
-,TRBJ2-5,TRBV7-9,-,CASSLGVSGQETQYF,TGTGCCAGCAGCCTAGGGGTAAGCGGCCAAGAGACCCAGTACTTC
-,TRBJ1-5,TRBV7-8,-,CASSFFVGGNQPQHF,TGTGCCAGCAGCTTCTTCGTAGGGGGCAATCAGCCCCAGCATTTT
-,TRBJ2-1,TRBV7-6,-,CASSLGGGDRNEQFF,TGTGCCAGCAGCTTAGGCGGGGGCGATAGGAATGAGCAGTTCTTC
few,TRBJ2-7,TRBV19,-,CASSIIQGYEQYF,TGTGCCAGTAGTATTATACAGGGTTACGAGCAGTACTTC
-,TRBJ2-2,TRBV7-9,TRBD2,CASSFGLAGNTGELFF,TGTGCCAGCAGCTTCGGACTAGCGGGGAACACCGGGGAGCTGTTTTTT
once,TRBJ2-5,TRBV6-5,-,CASSRGYFLQETQYF,TGTGCCAGCAGCCGTGGTTACTTTTTACAAGAGACCCAGTACTTC